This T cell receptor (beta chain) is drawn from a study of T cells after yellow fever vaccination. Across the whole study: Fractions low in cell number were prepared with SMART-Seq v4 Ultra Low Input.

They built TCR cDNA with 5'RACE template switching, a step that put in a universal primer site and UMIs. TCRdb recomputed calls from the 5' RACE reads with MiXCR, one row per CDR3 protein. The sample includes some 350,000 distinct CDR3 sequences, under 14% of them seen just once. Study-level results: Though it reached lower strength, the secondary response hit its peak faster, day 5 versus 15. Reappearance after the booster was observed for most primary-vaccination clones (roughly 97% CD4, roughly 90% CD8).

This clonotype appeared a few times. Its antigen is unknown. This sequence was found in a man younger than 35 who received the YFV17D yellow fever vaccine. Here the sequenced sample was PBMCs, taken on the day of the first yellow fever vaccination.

The CDR3 coding sequence is TGCAGTGCTAGAGAACAGGGTAATTCACCCCTCCACTTT. This translates into CSAREQGNSPLHF. This rearrangement joins TRBV20-1 to TRBJ1-6; possible D gene TRBD1, 6 bases. V lost 0 bases and J 6 bases, leaving 6 bases between the germline ends. CDR1 and CDR2 (germline): DFQATT, SNEGSKA (reference sequence). The CDR3 sequence is 13 residues long.